These T cell receptor beta chains were read from a single sample in a study of shared clonotypes between healthy human individuals. Libraries were prepared by immunoSEQ multiplex PCR; TCRdb keeps only in-frame clonotypes and omits some of them. The sample yields about half a million clones, about 84% seen once. Material: PBMCs. All receptors derive from a woman in her thirties or forties in good health. Some clones in this sample may be carry-over from other donors' samples. CDR3s include the opening cysteine and the closing phenylalanine or tryptophan. Each record gives: D gene, clone size, V gene, J gene, CDR3 protein, CDR3 DNA. D genes are given only for firm matches. Expanded clones get a size class; other rows say once, few or many, or leave the size out.

D gene: TRBD1
clone size: NA
V gene: TRBV27
J gene: TRBJ2-7
CDR3 protein: CASSLSRDRASYEQYF
CDR3 DNA: TGTGCCAGCAGTTTATCGAGGGACAGGGCCTCCTACGAGCAGTACTTC

D gene: NA
clone size: NA
V gene: TRBV9
J gene: TRBJ1-2
CDR3 protein: CASSLTGQSVYGYTF
CDR3 DNA: TGTGCCAGCAGTTTAACGGGACAAAGTGTCTATGGCTACACCTTC

D gene: TRBD1
clone size: NA
V gene: TRBV9
J gene: TRBJ1-1
CDR3 protein: CASSVAGDRGYTEAFF
CDR3 DNA: TGTGCCAGCAGCGTAGCCGGGGACAGGGGTTACACTGAAGCTTTCTTT

D gene: NA
clone size: NA
V gene: TRBV5-4
J gene: TRBJ1-5
CDR3 protein: CASSPDRNQPQHF
CDR3 DNA: TGTGCCAGCAGTCCCGACAGAAATCAGCCCCAGCATTTT

D gene: NA
clone size: NA
V gene: TRBV9
J gene: TRBJ2-3
CDR3 protein: CASSVGGGASTDTQYF
CDR3 DNA: TGTGCCAGCAGCGTAGGTGGGGGGGCTAGCACAGATACGCAGTATTTT

D gene: NA
clone size: NA
V gene: TRBV28
J gene: TRBJ2-1
CDR3 protein: CASSLGWNEQFF
CDR3 DNA: TGTGCCAGCAGTTTAGGATGGAATGAGCAGTTCTTC

D gene: NA
clone size: once
V gene: TRBV11-3
J gene: TRBJ1-5
CDR3 protein: CASSTAGFSGQPQHF
CDR3 DNA: TGTGCCAGCAGCACGGCGGGATTTTCTGGTCAGCCCCAGCATTTT

D gene: NA
clone size: NA
V gene: TRBV29-1
J gene: TRBJ2-3
CDR3 protein: CSVEGGTGTTDTQYF
CDR3 DNA: TGCAGCGTTGAGGGAGGTACCGGGACTACAGATACGCAGTATTTT

D gene: TRBD1
clone size: NA
V gene: TRBV7-6
J gene: TRBJ2-5
CDR3 protein: CASSLLTGGETQYF
CDR3 DNA: TGTGCCAGCAGCCTTCTGACAGGGGGCGAGACCCAGTACTTC

D gene: TRBD1
clone size: NA
V gene: TRBV30
J gene: TRBJ1-4
CDR3 protein: CARAGTGGEKLFF
CDR3 DNA: TGTGCCCGCGCCGGGACAGGGGGTGAAAAACTGTTTTTT

D gene: NA
clone size: once
V gene: TRBV9
J gene: TRBJ2-3
CDR3 protein: CASSVTNPDTQYF
CDR3 DNA: TGTGCCAGCAGCGTAACCAATCCAGATACGCAGTATTTT

D gene: NA
clone size: NA
V gene: TRBV6-5
J gene: TRBJ2-7
CDR3 protein: CASSYSNSRNYEQYF
CDR3 DNA: TGTGCCAGCAGTTACTCTAACAGCCGGAACTACGAGCAGTACTTC

D gene: NA
clone size: NA
V gene: TRBV5-1
J gene: TRBJ2-5
CDR3 protein: CASSLRGFEETQYF
CDR3 DNA: TGCGCCAGCAGCTTGAGAGGGTTCGAGGAGACCCAGTACTTC

D gene: TRBD1
clone size: many
V gene: TRBV28
J gene: TRBJ2-1
CDR3 protein: CASRDRGERYYNEQFF
CDR3 DNA: TGTGCCAGCAGGGACAGGGGGGAAAGATACTACAATGAGCAGTTCTTC

D gene: NA
clone size: NA
V gene: TRBV18
J gene: TRBJ1-1
CDR3 protein: CASSPEAGPWDTEAFF
CDR3 DNA: TGTGCCAGCTCACCCGAAGCAGGCCCCTGGGACACTGAAGCTTTCTTT

D gene: TRBD1
clone size: NA
V gene: TRBV27
J gene: TRBJ2-3
CDR3 protein: CASSFAGQGRDTQYF
CDR3 DNA: TGTGCCAGCAGTTTCGCCGGACAGGGTAGAGATACGCAGTATTTT

D gene: TRBD1
clone size: NA
V gene: TRBV27
J gene: TRBJ2-7
CDR3 protein: CASRLGTGSSYEQYF
CDR3 DNA: TGTGCCAGCAGGCTCGGGACAGGGAGCTCCTACGAGCAGTACTTC

D gene: TRBD2
clone size: many
V gene: TRBV11-2
J gene: TRBJ2-7
CDR3 protein: CASSFNSGSGYEQYF
CDR3 DNA: TGTGCCAGCAGCTTTAATAGCGGGAGTGGGTACGAGCAGTACTTC

D gene: NA
clone size: NA
V gene: TRBV15
J gene: TRBJ1-2
CDR3 protein: CATSPHRHYGYTF
CDR3 DNA: TGTGCCACCAGCCCTCACAGACACTATGGCTACACCTTC

D gene: NA
clone size: NA
V gene: TRBV6-1
J gene: TRBJ1-2
CDR3 protein: CASTPGWADGYTF
CDR3 DNA: TGTGCCAGCACCCCCGGGTGGGCAGATGGCTACACCTTC

D gene: NA
clone size: NA
V gene: TRBV2
J gene: TRBJ2-5
CDR3 protein: CASSEGHLDEAETQYF
CDR3 DNA: TGTGCCAGCAGCGAGGGACACCTAGACGAGGCAGAGACCCAGTACTTC

D gene: NA
clone size: NA
V gene: TRBV6-1
J gene: TRBJ1-2
CDR3 protein: CASSDIFDTYGYTF
CDR3 DNA: TGTGCCAGCAGTGACATCTTTGACACCTATGGCTACACCTTC

D gene: TRBD1
clone size: once
V gene: TRBV5-6
J gene: TRBJ2-5
CDR3 protein: CASSLVDRGLRETQYF
CDR3 DNA: TGTGCCAGCAGCTTGGTGGACAGGGGTTTGAGAGAGACCCAGTACTTC

D gene: TRBD1
clone size: NA
V gene: TRBV11-2
J gene: TRBJ2-7
CDR3 protein: CASSLGPGTEGYEQYF
CDR3 DNA: TGTGCCAGCAGCTTAGGACCCGGGACAGAGGGCTACGAGCAGTACTTC

D gene: NA
clone size: NA
V gene: TRBV18
J gene: TRBJ1-5
CDR3 protein: CASSPRGAPRVRTNQPQHF
CDR3 DNA: TGTGCCAGCTCACCAAGGGGGGCCCCCAGGGTTAGGACGAATCAGCCCCAGCATTTT

D gene: NA
clone size: NA
V gene: TRBV18
J gene: TRBJ1-5
CDR3 protein: CASSPNAGADNQPQHF
CDR3 DNA: TGTGCCAGCTCACCAAACGCGGGGGCGGACAATCAGCCCCAGCATTTT

D gene: NA
clone size: NA
V gene: TRBV5-5
J gene: TRBJ1-2
CDR3 protein: CASSLAQDRVWGYTF
CDR3 DNA: TGTGCCAGCAGCTTGGCCCAAGACCGCGTCTGGGGCTACACCTTC

D gene: NA
clone size: few
V gene: TRBV2
J gene: TRBJ1-1
CDR3 protein: CASSEIPGKVTEAFF
CDR3 DNA: TGTGCCAGCAGTGAAATCCCAGGGAAGGTCACTGAAGCTTTCTTT

D gene: NA
clone size: many
V gene: TRBV5-1
J gene: TRBJ2-1
CDR3 protein: CASRVGEHNEQFF
CDR3 DNA: TGCGCCAGCAGAGTCGGCGAGCACAATGAGCAGTTCTTC

D gene: TRBD1
clone size: many
V gene: TRBV30
J gene: TRBJ1-6
CDR3 protein: CAWSVMGTALNNSPLHF
CDR3 DNA: TGTGCCTGGAGTGTGATGGGGACAGCCCTGAATAATTCACCCCTCCACTTT

D gene: NA
clone size: NA
V gene: TRBV7-9
J gene: TRBJ2-2
CDR3 protein: CASSLVGVPNTGELFF
CDR3 DNA: TGTGCCAGCAGCTTAGTTGGGGTGCCTAACACCGGGGAGCTGTTTTTT

D gene: TRBD1
clone size: NA
V gene: TRBV30
J gene: TRBJ2-7
CDR3 protein: CAQSPMDRMYF
CDR3 DNA: TGTGCCCAGAGCCCGATGGACAGGATGTACTTC

D gene: NA
clone size: NA
V gene: TRBV27
J gene: TRBJ2-7
CDR3 protein: CASSFGAPNHEQYF
CDR3 DNA: TGTGCCAGCAGTTTTGGGGCTCCGAATCACGAGCAGTACTTC

D gene: TRBD2
clone size: NA
V gene: TRBV7-7
J gene: TRBJ2-1
CDR3 protein: CASSLEGTSGEQFF
CDR3 DNA: TGTGCCAGCAGCTTAGAAGGGACTAGCGGTGAGCAGTTCTTC

D gene: NA
clone size: NA
V gene: TRBV5-4
J gene: TRBJ2-2
CDR3 protein: CASSSAASNTGELFF
CDR3 DNA: TGTGCCAGCAGCTCAGCCGCCTCGAACACCGGGGAGCTGTTTTTT

D gene: TRBD1
clone size: NA
V gene: TRBV9
J gene: TRBJ1-3
CDR3 protein: CASSGPDRDRGRRNTIYF
CDR3 DNA: TGTGCCAGCAGCGGGCCAGATAGGGACAGGGGAAGAAGAAACACCATATATTTT

D gene: NA
clone size: NA
V gene: TRBV14
J gene: TRBJ2-7
CDR3 protein: CASSPSGNVPYEQYF
CDR3 DNA: TGTGCCAGCAGTCCCTCAGGGAACGTTCCCTACGAGCAGTACTTC

D gene: NA
clone size: NA
V gene: TRBV27
J gene: TRBJ1-2
CDR3 protein: CASSPGQSNYGYTF
CDR3 DNA: TGTGCCAGCAGTCCCGGACAGAGCAACTATGGCTACACCTTC

D gene: NA
clone size: NA
V gene: TRBV15
J gene: TRBJ1-2
CDR3 protein: CATSRESGGVRGYTF
CDR3 DNA: TGTGCCACCAGCAGAGAGTCGGGAGGGGTGCGAGGCTACACCTTC

D gene: TRBD2
clone size: NA
V gene: TRBV6-5
J gene: TRBJ2-2
CDR3 protein: CASSYRGSRTGELFF
CDR3 DNA: TGTGCCAGCAGTTATCGCGGGAGTCGGACCGGGGAGCTGTTTTTT

D gene: NA
clone size: NA
V gene: TRBV5-6
J gene: TRBJ1-4
CDR3 protein: CASSLRESYEKLFF
CDR3 DNA: TGTGCCAGCAGCTTGAGGGAGAGTTATGAAAAACTGTTTTTT

D gene: NA
clone size: NA
V gene: TRBV9
J gene: TRBJ2-3
CDR3 protein: CASSPRQAGITDTQYF
CDR3 DNA: TGTGCCAGCAGCCCACGCCAGGCTGGGATCACAGATACGCAGTATTTT

D gene: NA
clone size: NA
V gene: TRBV10-3
J gene: TRBJ1-4
CDR3 protein: CAISDPGRNEKLFF
CDR3 DNA: TGTGCCATCAGTGACCCAGGCCGTAATGAAAAACTGTTTTTT

D gene: NA
clone size: NA
V gene: TRBV4-1
J gene: TRBJ2-3
CDR3 protein: CASSPRGTDTQYF
CDR3 DNA: TGCGCCAGCAGCCCACGGGGCACAGATACGCAGTATTTT

D gene: NA
clone size: NA
V gene: TRBV4-2
J gene: TRBJ2-7
CDR3 protein: CASSPTDGSSYEQYF
CDR3 DNA: TGTGCCAGCAGCCCGACGGACGGCAGCTCCTACGAGCAGTACTTC

D gene: TRBD2
clone size: NA
V gene: TRBV18
J gene: TRBJ2-7
CDR3 protein: CASSHRTSGSRGSYEQYF
CDR3 DNA: TGTGCCAGCTCCCACAGGACTAGCGGGAGTAGGGGGTCCTACGAGCAGTACTTC

D gene: TRBD1
clone size: NA
V gene: TRBV6-4
J gene: TRBJ2-1
CDR3 protein: CASNLGQGLYNEQFF
CDR3 DNA: TGTGCCAGCAACCTTGGACAGGGCCTCTACAATGAGCAGTTCTTC

D gene: NA
clone size: few
V gene: TRBV7-3
J gene: TRBJ1-1
CDR3 protein: CASSLRVGPNTEAFF
CDR3 DNA: TGTGCCAGCAGCTTAAGGGTAGGGCCTAACACTGAAGCTTTCTTT

D gene: NA
clone size: few
V gene: TRBV19
J gene: TRBJ2-2
CDR3 protein: CASSLPRRGTGELFF
CDR3 DNA: TGTGCCAGTAGTCTCCCGAGGAGAGGCACCGGGGAGCTGTTTTTT

D gene: TRBD2
clone size: NA
V gene: TRBV29-1
J gene: TRBJ2-7
CDR3 protein: CSVEGGNTGYEQYF
CDR3 DNA: TGCAGCGTTGAGGGGGGGAACACAGGCTACGAGCAGTACTTC

D gene: NA
clone size: NA
V gene: TRBV30
J gene: TRBJ1-2
CDR3 protein: CAWGQQNYGYTF
CDR3 DNA: TGTGCCTGGGGACAACAAAACTATGGCTACACCTTC

D gene: NA
clone size: NA
V gene: TRBV29-1
J gene: TRBJ2-3
CDR3 protein: CSVEMIGTDTQYF
CDR3 DNA: TGCAGCGTCGAGATGATCGGCACAGATACGCAGTATTTT

D gene: TRBD1
clone size: NA
V gene: TRBV6-6
J gene: TRBJ1-5
CDR3 protein: CASSLRQGLEQPQHF
CDR3 DNA: TGTGCCAGCAGTCTCCGACAGGGTTTAGAACAGCCCCAGCATTTT

D gene: TRBD2
clone size: NA
V gene: TRBV11-2
J gene: TRBJ2-1
CDR3 protein: CASSPGLAGVDEQFF
CDR3 DNA: TGTGCCAGCAGCCCGGGACTAGCGGGAGTAGACGAGCAGTTCTTC

D gene: NA
clone size: NA
V gene: TRBV28
J gene: TRBJ1-2
CDR3 protein: CASSLPLGAGRFRGYTF
CDR3 DNA: TGTGCCAGCAGCCTGCCATTGGGGGCAGGGAGGTTTCGTGGCTACACCTTC

D gene: TRBD1
clone size: once
V gene: TRBV5-1
J gene: TRBJ2-1
CDR3 protein: CASCRDRVTNEQFF
CDR3 DNA: TGCGCCAGTTGCCGGGACAGGGTGACAAATGAGCAGTTCTTC

D gene: NA
clone size: NA
V gene: TRBV28
J gene: TRBJ2-7
CDR3 protein: CASSTDAASYEQYF
CDR3 DNA: TGTGCCAGCAGTACGGACGCTGCCTCCTACGAGCAGTACTTC

D gene: TRBD2
clone size: NA
V gene: TRBV7-2
J gene: TRBJ2-3
CDR3 protein: CASSLRLAGVPTDTQYF
CDR3 DNA: TGTGCCAGCAGCTTAAGGCTAGCGGGAGTACCCACAGATACGCAGTATTTT

D gene: NA
clone size: NA
V gene: TRBV6-5
J gene: TRBJ2-3
CDR3 protein: CASGTGNSQYF
CDR3 DNA: TGTGCCAGCGGTACCGGGAATAGTCAGTATTTT

D gene: TRBD1
clone size: NA
V gene: TRBV18
J gene: TRBJ1-4
CDR3 protein: CASSPAQGGEKLFF
CDR3 DNA: TGTGCCAGCTCACCGGCGCAGGGGGGCGAAAAACTGTTTTTT